This T cell receptor beta chain was recovered during a study of shared T cell receptors in the human thymus. Per the germline V gene, CDR1 is MDHEN and CDR2 is SYDVKM. Trimming removed 9 bases at V and 4 bases at J, with 1 base between. The CDR3 has 8 residues. Generated by immunoSEQ multiplex PCR, the TCRdb table keeps only in-frame clones and is missing some. The profile shows some 400,000 clones, 85% to 95% of them singletons. The chain joins TRBV28 to TRBJ2-7, with D unclear. The sample comprised thymocytes. The sequence was obtained from a human donor. The CDR3 DNA is TGTGCCAGATACGAGCAGTACTTC. Translating it yields CARYEQYF.